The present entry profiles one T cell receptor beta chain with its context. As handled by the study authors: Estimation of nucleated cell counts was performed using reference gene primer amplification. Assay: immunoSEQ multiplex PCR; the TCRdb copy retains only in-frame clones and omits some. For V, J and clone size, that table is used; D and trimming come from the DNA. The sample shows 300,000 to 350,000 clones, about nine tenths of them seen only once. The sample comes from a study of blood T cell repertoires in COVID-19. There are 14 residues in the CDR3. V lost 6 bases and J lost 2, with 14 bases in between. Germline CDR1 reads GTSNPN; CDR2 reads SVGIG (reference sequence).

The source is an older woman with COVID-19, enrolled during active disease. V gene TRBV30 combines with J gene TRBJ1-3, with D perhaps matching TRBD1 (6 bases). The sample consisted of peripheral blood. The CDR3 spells CACRNRATGNTIYF. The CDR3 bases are TGTGCCTGTCGGAACAGGGCCACTGGAAACACCATATATTTT.